The 9 T cell receptor beta chains below were found in one sample sequenced in a study of CD4 T cells in relation to SARS-CoV-2 and coronaviruses. The unexposed donors gave CD4+ T cells in about 2010-2019, prior to COVID-19. Sequencing used immunoSEQ multiplex PCR; TCRdb keeps in-frame clones, though not all of them. The data contain around 56,000 clones, roughly 89% of them singletons. Sequencing input: memory CD4+ T cells from PBMCs. The receptors come from a human donor in good health.

The table lists this clone with a few counts. The J gene is TRBJ2-3, the V gene TRBV24-1; D remains unclear. This CDR3 is built from 15 residues. V was trimmed by 7 bases and J by 0 bases, leaving 13 bases between them. Germline assignment: CDR1 KGHDR and CDR2 SFDVKD. In nucleotides, the CDR3 is TGTGCCACCAGCTCCAGAATTACTAGCACAGATACGCAGTATTTT. Protein sequence: CATSSRITSTDTQYF.

This chain connects TRBV5-1 to TRBJ2-3, with 8 bases matching TRBD2. The V gene's germline CDR1 is SGHRS and CDR2 YFSETQ. V was pared by 5 bases and J by 6 bases, with 17 bases of the junction left unmatched. The CDR3 loop spans 17 amino acids. This CDR3 reads CASRSGASGPLWDTQYF. The CDR3 DNA reads as TGCGCCAGCAGATCTGGGGCTAGCGGGCCCCTTTGGGATACGCAGTATTTT.

The chain couples TRBV24-1 to TRBJ2-4; tentatively, D is TRBD1 or TRBD2 (5 bases each). CDR3 length: 15 residues. CDR1 is KGHDR and CDR2 is SFDVKD in the germline V gene. The V end was cut by 4 bases, the J end by 6 bases, with 15 bases between. The CDR3 nucleotides are TGTGCCACCAGTGAGGCCGGGACCCGCCCAAACATTCAGTACTTC. Protein: CATSEAGTRPNIQYF.

This chain uses TRBV28 with TRBJ1-5; D unresolved. V was pared by 2 bases and J by 2 bases, with 7 bases between. Germline V gene data show CDR1 as MDHEN and CDR2 as SYDVKM. This CDR3 is built from 14 residues. CDR3 region: CASSLEVGNQPQHF. The CDR3 nucleotides are TGTGCCAGCAGTTTAGAGGTGGGCAATCAGCCCCAGCATTTT.

This clone occurred once. V usage is TRBV27 and J usage is TRBJ2-5; D remains unclear. Trimming cost V 5 bases and J 5 bases, with 15 bases left between them. This CDR3 contains 14 residues. Germline-derived CDR1 and CDR2 are MNHEY and SMNVEV (reference sequence). The CDR3 spells CASSPSRRRETQYF. The CDR3, as DNA: TGTGCCAGCAGTCCGTCCCGGCGTCGCGAGACCCAGTACTTC.

The chain has TRBV27 and TRBJ1-1; D is uncertain. The CDR3 totals 14 residues. Trimming shortened V by 7 bases and J by 6 bases, and 18 bases separated the two germline ends. CDR1 is MNHEY, CDR2 SMNVEV, per germline (reference sequence). The CDR3 coding sequence is TGTGCCAGCAACTCCGGGTTGAGGGTCGCTGAAGCTTTCTTT. Translation gives CASNSGLRVAEAFF.

The chain employs TRBV7-3 and TRBJ2-3, with TRBD2 matching 14 bases. Germline CDR1 SGHTA, CDR2 FQGTGA. J gave up 1 base and V 2 bases, and 14 bases lay outside the gene matches. This CDR3 spans 21 amino acids. The CDR3 nucleotides are TGTGCCAGCAGCTTATTGCCTAAGGGACTAGCGGGAGCTGCTGGCACAGATACGCAGTATTTT. Its protein is CASSLLPKGLAGAAGTDTQYF.

The chain couples TRBV4-2 to TRBJ2-4; 7 bases are a match to TRBD2. From germline, CDR1 is LGHNA and CDR2 YNFKEQ. The CDR3 loop spans 17 amino acids. Trimming took 2 bases from V and 0 from J; bases not matched to a gene: 7. CDR3 coding DNA: TGTGCCAGCAGCCAATCTCTAGCGGCCCTAGCCAAAAACATTCAGTACTTC. This codes for CASSQSLAALAKNIQYF.

V is TRBV29-1 and J is TRBJ2-1; TRBD1 might be the D (5 bases). V was cut by 7 bases and J by 6 bases, with 10 bases left in between. CDR3 length equals 11 residues. The germline CDR1 and CDR2 sequences are SQVTM and ANQGSEA. In DNA, the CDR3 is TGCAGCGCCCAGGGCGGCAATGAGCAGTTCTTC. This translates into CSAQGGNEQFF.